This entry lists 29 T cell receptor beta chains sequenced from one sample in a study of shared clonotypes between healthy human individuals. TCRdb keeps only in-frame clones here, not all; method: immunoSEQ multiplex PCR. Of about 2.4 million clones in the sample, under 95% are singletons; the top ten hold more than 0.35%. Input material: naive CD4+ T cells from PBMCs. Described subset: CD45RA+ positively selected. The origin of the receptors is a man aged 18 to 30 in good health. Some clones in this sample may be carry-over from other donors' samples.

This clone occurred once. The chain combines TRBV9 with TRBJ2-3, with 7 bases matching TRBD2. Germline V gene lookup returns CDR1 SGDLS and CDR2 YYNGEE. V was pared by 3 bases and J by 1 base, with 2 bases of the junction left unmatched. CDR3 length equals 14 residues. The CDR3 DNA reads TGTGCCAGCAGCGGCACTAGCGGCACAGATACGCAGTATTTT. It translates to CASSGTSGTDTQYF.

The CDR3 DNA follows: TGTGCCAGCACCAAAGACCTCACTAATGAAAAACTGTTTTTT. Translation gives CASTKDLTNEKLFF. The V gene is TRBV5-8, the J gene TRBJ1-4; no firm D call. V lost 6 bases and J 2 bases, leaving 11 bases between the germline ends. Germline values: CDR1 SGHTS, CDR2 YDEGEE. The CDR3 is made up of 14 amino acids.

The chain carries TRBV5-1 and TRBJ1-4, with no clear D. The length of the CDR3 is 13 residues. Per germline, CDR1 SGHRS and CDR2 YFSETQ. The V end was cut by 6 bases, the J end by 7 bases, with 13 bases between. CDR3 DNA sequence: TGCGCCAGCAACCCCTCCCCGGGTGAAAAACTGTTTTTT. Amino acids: CASNPSPGEKLFF.

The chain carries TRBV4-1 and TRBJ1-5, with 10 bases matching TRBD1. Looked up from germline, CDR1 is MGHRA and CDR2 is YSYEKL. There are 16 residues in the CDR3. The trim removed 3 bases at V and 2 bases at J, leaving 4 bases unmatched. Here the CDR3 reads CASSHPDRGGNQPQHF. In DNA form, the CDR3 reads TGCGCCAGCAGCCACCCGGACAGGGGGGGCAATCAGCCCCAGCATTTT.

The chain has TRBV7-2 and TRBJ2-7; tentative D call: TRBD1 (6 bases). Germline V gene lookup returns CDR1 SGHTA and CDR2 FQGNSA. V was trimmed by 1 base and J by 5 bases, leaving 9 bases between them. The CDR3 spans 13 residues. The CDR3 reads CASSLVAGDEQYF. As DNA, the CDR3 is TGTGCCAGCAGCTTAGTGGCAGGGGACGAGCAGTACTTC. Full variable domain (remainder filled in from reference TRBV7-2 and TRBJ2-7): GAGVSQSPSNKVTEKGKDVELRCDPISGHTALYWYRQSLGQGLEFLIYFQGNSAPDKSGLPSDRFSAERTGGSVSTLTIQRTQQEDSAVYLCASSLVAGDEQYFGPGTRLTVT.

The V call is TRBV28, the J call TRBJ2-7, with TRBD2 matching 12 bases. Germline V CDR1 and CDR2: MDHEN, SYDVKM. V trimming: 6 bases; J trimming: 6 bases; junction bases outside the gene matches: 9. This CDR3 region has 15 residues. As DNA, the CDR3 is TGTGCCAGCAGCGCGCCGACTAGCGGGAGTCCCGAGCAGTACTTC. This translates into CASSAPTSGSPEQYF.

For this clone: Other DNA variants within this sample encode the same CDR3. The CDR3 DNA reads as TGTGCCAGCAGCTTAGTCCCGGGGAACACTGAAGCTTTCTTT. Protein: CASSLVPGNTEAFF. The chain recombines TRBV7-2 with TRBJ1-1; D unclear. Trimming removed 1 base from V and 1 base from J, with 7 bases in between. The CDR3 extends over 14 amino acids. The germline gives CDR1 SGHTA, CDR2 FQGNSA.

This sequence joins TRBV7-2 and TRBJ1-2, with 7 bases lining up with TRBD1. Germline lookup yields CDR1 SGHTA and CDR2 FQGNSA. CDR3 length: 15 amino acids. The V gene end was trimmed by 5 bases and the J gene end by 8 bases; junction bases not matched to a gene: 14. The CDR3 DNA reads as TGTGCCAGCAGCCGACAGGGAATTGGGGCGTTCGGCTACACCTTC. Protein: CASSRQGIGAFGYTF.

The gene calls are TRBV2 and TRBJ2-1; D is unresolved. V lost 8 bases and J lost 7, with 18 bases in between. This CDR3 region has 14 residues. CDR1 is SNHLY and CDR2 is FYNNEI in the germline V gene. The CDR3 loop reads CASEYGVIGNEQFF. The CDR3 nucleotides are TGTGCCAGCGAGTATGGGGTAATTGGGAATGAGCAGTTCTTC.

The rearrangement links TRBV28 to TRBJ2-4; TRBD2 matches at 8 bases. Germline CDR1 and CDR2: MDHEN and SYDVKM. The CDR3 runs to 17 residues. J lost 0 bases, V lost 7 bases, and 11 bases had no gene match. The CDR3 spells CASTSLVAGIAKNIQYF. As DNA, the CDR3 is TGTGCCAGCACCTCTTTGGTAGCGGGAATAGCCAAAAACATTCAGTACTTC.

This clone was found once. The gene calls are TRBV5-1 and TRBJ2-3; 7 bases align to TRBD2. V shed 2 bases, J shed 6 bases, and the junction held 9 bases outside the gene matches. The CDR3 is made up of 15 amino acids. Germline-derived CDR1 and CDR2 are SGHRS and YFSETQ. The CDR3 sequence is CASSLDSGPQDTQYF. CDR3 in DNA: TGCGCCAGCAGCTTAGATAGCGGGCCCCAGGATACGCAGTATTTT.

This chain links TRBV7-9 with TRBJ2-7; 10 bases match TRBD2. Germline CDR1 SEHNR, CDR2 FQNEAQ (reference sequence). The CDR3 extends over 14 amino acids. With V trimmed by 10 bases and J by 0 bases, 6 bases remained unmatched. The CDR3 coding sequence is TGTGCCACCCGACCTAGCGGGAGCTCCTACGAGCAGTACTTC. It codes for CATRPSGSSYEQYF. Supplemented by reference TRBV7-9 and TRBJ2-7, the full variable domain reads DTGVSQNPRHKITKRGQNVTFRCDPISEHNRLYWYRQTLGQGPEFLTYFQNEAQLEKSRLLSDRFSAERPKGSFSTLEIQRTEQGDSAMYLCATRPSGSSYEQYFGPGTRLTVT.

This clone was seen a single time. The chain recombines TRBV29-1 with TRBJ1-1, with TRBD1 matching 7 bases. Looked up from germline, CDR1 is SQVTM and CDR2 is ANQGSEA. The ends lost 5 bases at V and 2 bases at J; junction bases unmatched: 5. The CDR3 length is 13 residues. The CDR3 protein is CSVKDRHNTEAFF. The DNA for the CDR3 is TGCAGCGTTAAGGACAGGCACAACACTGAAGCTTTCTTT. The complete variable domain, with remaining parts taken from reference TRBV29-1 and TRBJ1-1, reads SAVISQKPSRDICQRGTSLTIQCQVDSQVTMMFWYRQQPGQSLTLIATANQGSEATYESGFVIDKFPISRPNLTFSTLTVSNMSPEDSSIYLCSVKDRHNTEAFFGQGTRLTVV.

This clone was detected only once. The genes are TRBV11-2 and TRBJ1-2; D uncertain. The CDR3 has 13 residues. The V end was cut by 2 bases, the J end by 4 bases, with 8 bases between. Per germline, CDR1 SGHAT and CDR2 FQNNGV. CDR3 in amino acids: CASSLREVYGYTF. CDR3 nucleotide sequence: TGTGCCAGCAGCTTAAGGGAGGTCTATGGCTACACCTTC. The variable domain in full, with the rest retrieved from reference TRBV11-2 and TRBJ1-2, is EAGVAQSPRYKIIEKRQSVAFWCNPISGHATLYWYQQILGQGPKLLIQFQNNGVVDDSQLPKDRFSAERLKGVDSTLKIQPAKLEDSAVYLCASSLREVYGYTFGSGTRLTVV.

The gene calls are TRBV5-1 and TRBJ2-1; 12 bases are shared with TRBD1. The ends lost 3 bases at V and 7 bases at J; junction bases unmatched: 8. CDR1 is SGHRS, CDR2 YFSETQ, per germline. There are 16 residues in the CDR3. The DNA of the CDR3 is TGCGCCAGCAGCTGGAGCGGGACAGGGGGCTTGAATGAGCAGTTCTTC. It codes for CASSWSGTGGLNEQFF.

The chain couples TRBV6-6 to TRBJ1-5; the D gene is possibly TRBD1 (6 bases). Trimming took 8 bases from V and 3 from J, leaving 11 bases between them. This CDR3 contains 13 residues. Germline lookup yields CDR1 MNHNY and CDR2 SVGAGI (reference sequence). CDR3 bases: TGTGCCAGCCAAGGGGGTAACAATCAGCCCCAGCATTTT. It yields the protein CASQGGNNQPQHF.

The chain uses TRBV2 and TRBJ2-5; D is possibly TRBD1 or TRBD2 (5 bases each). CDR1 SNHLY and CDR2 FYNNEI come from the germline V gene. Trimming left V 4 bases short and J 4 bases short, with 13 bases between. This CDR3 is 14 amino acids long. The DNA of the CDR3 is TGTGCCAGCAGTGCATCGCTGGGACGAGAGACCCAGTACTTC. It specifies CASSASLGRETQYF.

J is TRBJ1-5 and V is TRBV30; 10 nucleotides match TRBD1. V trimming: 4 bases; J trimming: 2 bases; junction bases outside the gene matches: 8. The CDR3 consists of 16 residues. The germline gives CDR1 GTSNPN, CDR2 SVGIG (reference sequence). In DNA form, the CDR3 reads TGTGCCTGGAACGGGGACAGGGGTGGAGGCAATCAGCCCCAGCATTTT. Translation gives CAWNGDRGGGNQPQHF.

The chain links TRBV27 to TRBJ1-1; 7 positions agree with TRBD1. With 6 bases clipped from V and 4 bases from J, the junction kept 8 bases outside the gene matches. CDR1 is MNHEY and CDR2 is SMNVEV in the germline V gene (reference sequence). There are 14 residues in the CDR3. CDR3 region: CASSRDRESTEAFF. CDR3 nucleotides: TGTGCCAGCAGCCGCGACAGGGAGTCCACTGAAGCTTTCTTT.

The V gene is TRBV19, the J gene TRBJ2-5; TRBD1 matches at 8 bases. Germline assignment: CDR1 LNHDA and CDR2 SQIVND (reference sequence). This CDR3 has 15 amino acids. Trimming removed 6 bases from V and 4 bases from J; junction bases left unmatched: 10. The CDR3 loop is CASSNNDRGRETQYF. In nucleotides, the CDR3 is TGTGCCAGTAGCAATAATGACAGGGGTCGAGAGACCCAGTACTTC.

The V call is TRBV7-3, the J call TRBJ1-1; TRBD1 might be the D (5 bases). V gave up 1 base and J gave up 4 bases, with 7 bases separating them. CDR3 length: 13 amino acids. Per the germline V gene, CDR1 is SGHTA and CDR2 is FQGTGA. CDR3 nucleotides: TGTGCCAGCAGCTTAATCGGGGGCACTGAAGCTTTCTTT. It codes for CASSLIGGTEAFF.

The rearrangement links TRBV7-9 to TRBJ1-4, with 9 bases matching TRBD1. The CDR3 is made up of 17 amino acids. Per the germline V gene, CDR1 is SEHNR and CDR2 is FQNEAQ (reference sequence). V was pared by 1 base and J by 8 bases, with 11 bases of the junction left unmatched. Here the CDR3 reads CASSLVGTGPYVEKLFF. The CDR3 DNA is TGTGCCAGCAGCTTAGTGGGGACAGGGCCCTATGTCGAAAAACTGTTTTTT.

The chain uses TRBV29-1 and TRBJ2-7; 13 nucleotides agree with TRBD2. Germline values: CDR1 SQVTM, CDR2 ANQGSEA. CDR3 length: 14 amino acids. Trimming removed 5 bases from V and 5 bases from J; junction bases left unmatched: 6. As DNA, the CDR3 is TGCAGCGTTAGTTTCGGACTAGCGGGAGACGAGCAGTACTTC. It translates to CSVSFGLAGDEQYF.

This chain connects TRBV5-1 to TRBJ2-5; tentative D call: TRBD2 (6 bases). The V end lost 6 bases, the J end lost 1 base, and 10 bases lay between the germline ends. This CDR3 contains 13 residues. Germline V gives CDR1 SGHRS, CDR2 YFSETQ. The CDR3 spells CASIGGLQETQYF. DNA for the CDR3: TGCGCCAGCATCGGGGGTCTCCAAGAGACCCAGTACTTC. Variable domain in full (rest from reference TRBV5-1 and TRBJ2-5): KAGVTQTPRYLIKTRGQQVTLSCSPISGHRSVSWYQQTPGQGLQFLFEYFSETQRNKGNFPGRFSGRQFSNSRSEMNVSTLELGDSALYLCASIGGLQETQYFGPGTRLLVL.

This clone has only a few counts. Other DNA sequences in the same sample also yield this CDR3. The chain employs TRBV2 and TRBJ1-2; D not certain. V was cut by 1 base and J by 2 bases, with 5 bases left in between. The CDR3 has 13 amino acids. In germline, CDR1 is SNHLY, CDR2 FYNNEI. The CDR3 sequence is CASSEVGNYGYTF. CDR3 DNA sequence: TGTGCCAGCAGTGAAGTGGGGAACTATGGCTACACCTTC.

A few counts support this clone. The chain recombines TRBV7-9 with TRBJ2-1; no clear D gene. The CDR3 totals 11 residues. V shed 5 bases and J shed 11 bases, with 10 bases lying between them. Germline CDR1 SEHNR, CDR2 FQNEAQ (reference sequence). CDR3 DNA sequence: TGTGCCAGCAGCGAAACCCAGAAGCAGTTCTTC. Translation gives CASSETQKQFF.

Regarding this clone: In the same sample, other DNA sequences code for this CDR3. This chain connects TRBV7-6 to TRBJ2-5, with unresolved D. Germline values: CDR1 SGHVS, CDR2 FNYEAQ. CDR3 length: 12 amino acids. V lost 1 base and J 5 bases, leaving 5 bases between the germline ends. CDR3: CASSLDRETQYF. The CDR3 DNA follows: TGTGCCAGCAGCTTAGATCGGGAGACCCAGTACTTC.

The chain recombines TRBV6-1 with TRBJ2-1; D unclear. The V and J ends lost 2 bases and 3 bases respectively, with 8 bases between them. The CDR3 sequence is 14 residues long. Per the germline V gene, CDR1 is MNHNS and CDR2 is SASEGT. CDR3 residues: CASSESVIYNEQFF. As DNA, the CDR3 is TGTGCCAGCAGTGAATCGGTAATCTACAATGAGCAGTTCTTC.

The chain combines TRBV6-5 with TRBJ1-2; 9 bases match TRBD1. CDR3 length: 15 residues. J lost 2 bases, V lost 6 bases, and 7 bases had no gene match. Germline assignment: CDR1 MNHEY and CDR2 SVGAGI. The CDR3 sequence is CASSPGTGRNYGYTF. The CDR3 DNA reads TGTGCCAGCAGCCCTGGGACAGGGCGCAACTATGGCTACACCTTC.